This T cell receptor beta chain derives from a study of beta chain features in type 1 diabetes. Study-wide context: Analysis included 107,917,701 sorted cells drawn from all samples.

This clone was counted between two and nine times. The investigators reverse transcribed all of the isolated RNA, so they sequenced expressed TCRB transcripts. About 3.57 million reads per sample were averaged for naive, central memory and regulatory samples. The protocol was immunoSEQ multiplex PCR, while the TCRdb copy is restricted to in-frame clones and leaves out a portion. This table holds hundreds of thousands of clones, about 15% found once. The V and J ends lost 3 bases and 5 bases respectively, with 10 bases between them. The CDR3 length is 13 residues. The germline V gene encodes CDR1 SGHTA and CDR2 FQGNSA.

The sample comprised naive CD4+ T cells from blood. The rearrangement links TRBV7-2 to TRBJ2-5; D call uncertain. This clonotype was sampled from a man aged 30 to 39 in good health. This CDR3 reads CASSFRLFETQYF. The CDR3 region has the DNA TGTGCCAGCAGCTTCCGTCTGTTCGAGACCCAGTACTTC.